This T cell receptor (beta chain) was recovered during a study of early T cells in non-severe SARS-CoV-2 infection. About the study: Chains from this unsorted whole-blood bulk RNA could not be paired.

In the library, individual cDNA molecules carried attached unique molecular identifiers. TCRdb itself ran the 5' RACE reads through MiXCR, one entry per CDR3 protein. This table holds around 26,000 distinct CDR3 sequences, 4% to 5% found once. Turning to this clonotype: Its antigen is not known.

The study's findings and limits: The VDJdb matching leaned toward anti-spike CD8 responses and overlooked private and CD4 specificities.

CDR1 and CDR2 (germline): MRHNA, SNTAGT. V lost 5 bases and J lost 4, with 9 bases in between. The CDR3 runs to 13 residues. This sequence joins TRBV6-4 and TRBJ1-5; D is ambiguous. The sequencing sample was made of whole blood. The sequence was obtained from an adult who was a healthcare worker with PCR-confirmed SARS-CoV-2 infection or an uninfected control (not recorded which). CDR3 nucleotides: TGTGCCAGCAGTCCCTACATGAATCAGCCCCAGCATTTT. This translates into CASSPYMNQPQHF.